This TCR beta chain was identified during a study of vaccination and CD4 T cells after COVID-19. Study overall: At a median 72 days (range 14 to 241) after dose two, post-vaccine samples were obtained.

Study-level points and caveats: Among those convalescent, a median about 90% of reactive clones emerged solely post-vaccination.

About this clonotype itself: Its specificity is unknown.

A single record per CDR3 protein comes from TCRdb applying MiXCR to the PCR reads. The sample has about 21,000 distinct CDR3 sequences; less than 75% are singletons. The junction had 4 bases not matched to a gene; V was cut back by 4 bases and J by 6 bases. Germline CDR1 ENHRY, CDR2 SYGVKD. There are 15 residues in the CDR3. The starting material was CD4+ T cells from blood, obtained before SARS-CoV-2 vaccination. The clonotype originates from a human donor who had recovered from COVID-19. The chain uses TRBV10-3 and TRBJ1-6; 9 bases align to TRBD1. For the CDR3, the DNA is TGTGCCATCAGTGCGGACAGGGGAAGTAATTCACCCCTCCACTTT. Translated: CAISADRGSNSPLHF.